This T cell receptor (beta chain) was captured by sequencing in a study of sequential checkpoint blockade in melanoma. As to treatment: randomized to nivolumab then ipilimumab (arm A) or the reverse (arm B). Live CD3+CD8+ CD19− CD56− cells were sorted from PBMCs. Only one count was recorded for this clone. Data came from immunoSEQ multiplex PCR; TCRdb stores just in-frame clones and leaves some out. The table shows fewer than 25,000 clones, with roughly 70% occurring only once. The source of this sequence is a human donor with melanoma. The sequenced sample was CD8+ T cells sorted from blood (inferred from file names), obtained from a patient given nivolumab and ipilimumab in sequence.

CDR3 amino acids: CASSSGVGGLTDTQYF. The CDR3 DNA reads TGCGCCAGCAGCTCGGGAGTGGGGGGACTCACAGATACGCAGTATTTT. The genes are TRBV5-1 and TRBJ2-3; tentatively, D is TRBD2 (6 bases). CDR3 size: 16 residues. Germline assignment: CDR1 SGHRS and CDR2 YFSETQ. Between the trimmed V and J ends, which lost 3 bases and 2 bases, there was a span of 16 bases.